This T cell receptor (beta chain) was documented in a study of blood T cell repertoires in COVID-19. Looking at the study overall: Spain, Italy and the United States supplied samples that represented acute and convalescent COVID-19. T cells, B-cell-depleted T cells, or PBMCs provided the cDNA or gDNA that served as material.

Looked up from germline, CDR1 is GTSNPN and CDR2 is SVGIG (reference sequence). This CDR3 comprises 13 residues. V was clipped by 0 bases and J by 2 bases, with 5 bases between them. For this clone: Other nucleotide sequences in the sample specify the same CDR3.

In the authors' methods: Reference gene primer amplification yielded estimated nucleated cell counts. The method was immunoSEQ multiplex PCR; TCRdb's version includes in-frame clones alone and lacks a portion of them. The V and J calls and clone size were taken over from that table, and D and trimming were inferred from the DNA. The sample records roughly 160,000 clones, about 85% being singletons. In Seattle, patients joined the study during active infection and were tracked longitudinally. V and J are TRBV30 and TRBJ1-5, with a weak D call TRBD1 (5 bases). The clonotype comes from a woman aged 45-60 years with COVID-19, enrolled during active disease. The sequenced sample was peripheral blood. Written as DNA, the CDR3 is TGTGCCTGGAGTGTACAGGGCAATCAGCCCCAGCATTTT. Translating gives CAWSVQGNQPQHF.